This TCR beta chain emerged from a study of blood T cell repertoires in COVID-19. The V gene's germline CDR1 is SGHDN and CDR2 FVKESK. Unmatched junction bases numbered 7, after V lost 4 bases and J lost 4 bases. This CDR3 spans 15 amino acids. The protocol was immunoSEQ multiplex PCR, while the TCRdb copy is restricted to in-frame clones and leaves out a portion. Of more than 300,000 clones in the sample, 80% to 90% were seen once. The sample taken for sequencing was peripheral blood. The chain is built from TRBV14 and TRBJ2-1, with 7 bases aligning to TRBD2. The sequence derives from a woman under 40 with COVID-19, enrolled during active disease. The CDR3 sequence: CASSPSGKRYNEQFF. The CDR3 region has the DNA TGTGCCAGCAGCCCCAGCGGGAAGCGTTACAATGAGCAGTTCTTC.